The present TCR beta chain was sequenced within a study of OX40 agonist ivuxolimab in advanced cancers. Background on the study: Treatment received earlier with anti-PD-1, anti-PD-L1 or anti-CTLA-4 agents was allowed, and around 40% had some.

Some clones are missing from TCRdb's copy, which holds only in-frame ones; the method was immunoSEQ multiplex PCR. The sample holds 80,000 to 95,000 clones, more than 70% seen once. As concerns this clone: Its antigen is unknown.

Points from the study as a whole: Individuals who were partial responders at 0.1-3.0 mg/kg had clonal expansion that ranked among the lowest.

V shed 1 base and J 5 bases; nucleotides not matched to a gene: 10. Germline lookup yields CDR1 MNHNS and CDR2 SASEGT. The CDR3 consists of 16 residues. The source was CD4+ or CD8+ T cells sorted from blood, collected in a trial of the OX40 agonist ivuxolimab. The chain has TRBV6-1 and TRBJ1-1; 7 bases fit TRBD1. This receptor was taken from an adult with an advanced solid tumor such as melanoma, head and neck, liver or kidney cancer. DNA of the CDR3: TGTGCCAGCAGTGAAGTCCTGACAGGGTTAGGGACTGAAGCTTTCTTT. The encoded protein is CASSEVLTGLGTEAFF.